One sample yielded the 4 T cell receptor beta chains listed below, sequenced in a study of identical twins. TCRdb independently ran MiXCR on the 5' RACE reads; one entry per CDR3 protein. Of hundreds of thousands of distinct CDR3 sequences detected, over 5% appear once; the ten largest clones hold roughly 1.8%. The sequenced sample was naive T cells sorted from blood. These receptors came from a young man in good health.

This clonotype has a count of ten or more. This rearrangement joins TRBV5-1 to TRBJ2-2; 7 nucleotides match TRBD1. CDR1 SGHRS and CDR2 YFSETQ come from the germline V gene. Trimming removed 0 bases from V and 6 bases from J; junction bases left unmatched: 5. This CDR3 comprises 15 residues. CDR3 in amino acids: CASSLDRGGAGELFF. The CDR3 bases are TGCGCCAGCAGCTTGGACAGGGGTGGCGCCGGGGAGCTGTTTTTT.

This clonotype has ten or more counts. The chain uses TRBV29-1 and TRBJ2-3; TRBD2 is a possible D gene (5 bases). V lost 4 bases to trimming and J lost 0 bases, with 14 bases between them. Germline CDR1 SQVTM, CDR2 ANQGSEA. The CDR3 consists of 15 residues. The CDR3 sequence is CSVAAAETSTDTQYF. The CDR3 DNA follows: TGCAGCGTTGCGGCAGCGGAGACTAGCACAGATACGCAGTATTTT.

CDR3 protein: CASGGGGGKNEQFF. The DNA of the CDR3 is TGTGCCAGCGGAGGGGGAGGAGGCAAGAATGAGCAGTTCTTC. This chain links TRBV6-1 with TRBJ2-1, with D possibly being TRBD1 or TRBD2 (6 bases each). The CDR3 has 14 residues. Germline-derived CDR1 and CDR2 are MNHNS and SASEGT. The germline V and J ends were trimmed by 8 bases and 7 bases, with 18 bases remaining between them.

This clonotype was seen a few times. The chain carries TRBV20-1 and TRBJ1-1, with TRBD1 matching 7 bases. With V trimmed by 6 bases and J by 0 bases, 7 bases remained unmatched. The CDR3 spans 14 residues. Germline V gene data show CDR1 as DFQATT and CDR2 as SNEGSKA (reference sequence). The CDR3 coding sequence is TGCAGTGCCAGGGGGGTGAGGGTGAACACTGAAGCTTTCTTT. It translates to CSARGVRVNTEAFF.